This T cell receptor beta chain derives from a study of T-cell reconstitution after alpha-beta-depleted transplantation in children. Whole-study findings and limits: Several hundred expanded graft clones reportedly gave rise to the alpha-beta T cells present about two months after transplant.

Per germline, CDR1 SQVTM and CDR2 ANQGSEA. This CDR3 spans 11 amino acids. Deletions cut 3 bases from V and 5 bases from J, with 7 bases between. This clonotype was detected a few times. The antigen is undetermined. Researchers prepared the TCRbeta library using unique molecular identifiers, the study reports. TCRdb reprocessed the PCR reads via MiXCR and lists one record per CDR3 protein. This sample has around 450,000 distinct CDR3 sequences, with around 16% found just once. The chain links TRBV29-1 to TRBJ2-5; D perhaps matches TRBD2 (5 bases). The sequence derives from a boy in the first two years of life who had a stem cell transplant for Wiskott-Aldrich syndrome, so the T cells may come from the graft donor. Sequenced here: PBMCs, mostly from graft donor cells, sampled 360 days after TCRalphabeta/CD19-depleted stem cell transplant. The CDR3 DNA reads TGCAGCGTTGAGAGGAGGGAGACCCAGTACTTC. Encoded protein: CSVERRETQYF.